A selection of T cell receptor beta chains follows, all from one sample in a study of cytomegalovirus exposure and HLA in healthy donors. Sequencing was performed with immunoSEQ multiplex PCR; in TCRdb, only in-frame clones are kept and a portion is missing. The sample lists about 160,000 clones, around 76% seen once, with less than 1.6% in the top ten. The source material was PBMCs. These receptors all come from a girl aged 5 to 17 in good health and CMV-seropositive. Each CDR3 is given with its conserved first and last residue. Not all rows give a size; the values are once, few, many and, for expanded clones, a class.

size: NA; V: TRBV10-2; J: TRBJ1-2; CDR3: CASSSWVGQGGSGYTF
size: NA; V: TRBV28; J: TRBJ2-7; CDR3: CASSLFLWRTSGGPLYEQYF
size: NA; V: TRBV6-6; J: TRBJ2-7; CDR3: CASSRSYEQYF
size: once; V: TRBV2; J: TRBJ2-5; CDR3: CASSRAEPPGTQYF
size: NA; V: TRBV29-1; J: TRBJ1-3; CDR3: CSVETDRVGNTIYF
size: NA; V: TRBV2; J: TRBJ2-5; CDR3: CASTRTGETQYF
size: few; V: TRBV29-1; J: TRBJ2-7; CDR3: CSVQGGGASYEQYF
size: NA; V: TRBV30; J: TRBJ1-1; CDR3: CAWGRGTEAFF
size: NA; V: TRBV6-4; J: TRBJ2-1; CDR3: CASSPLAGGPSYNEQFF
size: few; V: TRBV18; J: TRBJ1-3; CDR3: CASSPPGQGQGNTIYF
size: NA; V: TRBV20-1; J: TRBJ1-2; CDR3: CSVTANYGYTF
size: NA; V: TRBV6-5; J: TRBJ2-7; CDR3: CASSDREAYEQYF
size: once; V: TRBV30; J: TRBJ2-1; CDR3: CAWSGITVGEQFF
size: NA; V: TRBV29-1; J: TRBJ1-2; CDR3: CSVEGQLAGYTF
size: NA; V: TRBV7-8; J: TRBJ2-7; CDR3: CASSPEDKTSYEQYF
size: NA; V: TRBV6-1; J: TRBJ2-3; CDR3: CASSRRAPEDTQYF
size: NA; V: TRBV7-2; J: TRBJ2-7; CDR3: CASSLDRVSYEQYF
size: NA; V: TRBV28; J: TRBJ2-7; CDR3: CASSLWRYTYEQYF
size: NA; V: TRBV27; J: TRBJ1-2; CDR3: CASSLSWADSNYGYTF
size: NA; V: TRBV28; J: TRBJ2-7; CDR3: CASSTSRGAYEQYF
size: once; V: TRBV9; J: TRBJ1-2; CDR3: CASSVESYLQGYGYTF
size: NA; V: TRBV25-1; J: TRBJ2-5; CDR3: CASSGLRAPRETQYF
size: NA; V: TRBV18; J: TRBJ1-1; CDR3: CASSPQGNTEAFF
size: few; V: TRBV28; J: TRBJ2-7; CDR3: CASRTASVPSGYEQYF
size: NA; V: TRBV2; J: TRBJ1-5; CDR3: CASSVGGPYQPQHF
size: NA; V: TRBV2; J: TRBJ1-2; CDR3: CASKLGQGNYGYTF
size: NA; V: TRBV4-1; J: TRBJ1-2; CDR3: CASSGTGNYGYTF
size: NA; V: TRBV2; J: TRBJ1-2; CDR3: CASSEEGDTYYGYTF
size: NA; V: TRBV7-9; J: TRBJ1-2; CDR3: CASSPRDSYGYTF
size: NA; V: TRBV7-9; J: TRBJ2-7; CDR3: CSSSLKGLRGDLVEQYF
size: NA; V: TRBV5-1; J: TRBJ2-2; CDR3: CASSPGTGGYTGELFF
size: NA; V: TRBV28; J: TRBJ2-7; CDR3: CASSTRPRPQYF
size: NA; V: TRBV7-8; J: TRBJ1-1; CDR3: CASSQGGWDTEAFF
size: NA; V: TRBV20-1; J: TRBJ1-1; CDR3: CSARTVTEAFF
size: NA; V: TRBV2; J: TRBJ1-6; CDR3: CASSELPGSRSYNSPLHF
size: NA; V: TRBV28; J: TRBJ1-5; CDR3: CASRPGGQGYQPQHF
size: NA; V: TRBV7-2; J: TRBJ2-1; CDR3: CASSSDLGLAGEQFF
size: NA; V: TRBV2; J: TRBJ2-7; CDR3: CASKSTTGQGFYEQYF
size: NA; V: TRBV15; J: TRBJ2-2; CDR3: CATSRDKKNTGELFF
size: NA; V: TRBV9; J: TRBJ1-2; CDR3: CASSVEPDRGVVYGYTF
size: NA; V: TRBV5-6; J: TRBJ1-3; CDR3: CASSLGFSSSGNTIYF
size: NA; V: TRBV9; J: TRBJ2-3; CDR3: CASSVTSAGADTQYF
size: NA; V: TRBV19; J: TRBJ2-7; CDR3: CASSPSGGVYEQYF
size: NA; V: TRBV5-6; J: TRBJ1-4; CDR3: CASSFGFANEKLFF
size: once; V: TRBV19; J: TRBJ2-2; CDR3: CASSIGHGELFF
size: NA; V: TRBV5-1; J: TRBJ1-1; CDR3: CASSLDFQNTEAFF